This entry lists 32 T cell receptor beta chains sequenced from one sample in a study of blood T cell repertoires in COVID-19. Clones were sequenced by immunoSEQ multiplex PCR, and TCRdb holds only the in-frame ones, with some missing. The table has about 92,000 clones, more than 80% seen once. The specimen was peripheral blood. These receptors were taken from a woman in her 70s with acute or convalescent COVID-19.

The chain joins TRBV7-9 to TRBJ2-3, with TRBD2 matching 10 bases. The ends lost 5 bases at V and 2 bases at J; junction bases unmatched: 7. Germline V lookup: CDR1 SEHNR, CDR2 FQNEAQ (reference sequence). The CDR3 has 16 residues. CDR3 DNA: TGTGCCAGCAGCCTGAGACTAGCGGGCCCCACAGATACGCAGTATTTT. The encoded protein is CASSLRLAGPTDTQYF.

This chain links TRBV28 with TRBJ1-2, with 9 bases aligning to TRBD1. CDR1 and CDR2 (germline): MDHEN, SYDVKM. Trimming removed 3 bases from V and 7 bases from J; junction bases left unmatched: 6. The CDR3 contains 14 residues. CDR3 nucleotides: TGTGCCAGCAGTTTCGGGACAGGGAGGGGTGGCTACACCTTC. Translating gives CASSFGTGRGGYTF.

The chain links TRBV7-9 to TRBJ1-2, with TRBD1 matching 7 bases. Germline CDR1 and CDR2: SEHNR and FQNEAQ (reference sequence). Trimming removed 1 base from V and 4 bases from J; junction bases left unmatched: 3. CDR3 size: 14 residues. This CDR3 is CASSLEGGFYGYTF. The DNA of the CDR3 is TGTGCCAGCAGCTTAGAAGGGGGCTTCTATGGCTACACCTTC.

As regards this clone: Other DNA sequences in this sample translate to the same CDR3. This chain uses TRBV28 with TRBJ2-5; 9 bases agree with TRBD1. Germline V gives CDR1 MDHEN, CDR2 SYDVKM. This CDR3 spans 13 amino acids. The V segment lost 6 bases and the J segment 4 bases; nucleotides outside the gene matches: 3. The CDR3: CASRTGGRETQYF. The CDR3 DNA follows: TGTGCCAGCAGGACAGGGGGACGAGAGACCCAGTACTTC. The full variable domain, its missing parts supplied by reference TRBV28 and TRBJ2-5, is DVKVTQSSRYLVKRTGEKVFLECVQDMDHENMFWYRQDPGLGLRLIYFSYDVKMKEKGDIPEGYSVSREKKERFSLILESASTNQTSMYLCASRTGGRETQYFGPGTRLLVL.

This rearrangement joins TRBV5-1 to TRBJ2-7; 11 nucleotides align to TRBD2. The junction had 5 bases not matched to a gene; V was cut back by 4 bases and J by 2 bases. The CDR3 covers 15 residues. Germline V CDR1 and CDR2: SGHRS, YFSETQ. The CDR3 loop reads CASSPLTSGTYEQYF. The CDR3 region has the DNA TGCGCCAGCAGCCCCTTGACTAGCGGGACCTACGAGCAGTACTTC. Filled out from reference TRBV5-1 and TRBJ2-7, the complete variable domain reads KAGVTQTPRYLIKTRGQQVTLSCSPISGHRSVSWYQQTPGQGLQFLFEYFSETQRNKGNFPGRFSGRQFSNSRSEMNVSTLELGDSALYLCASSPLTSGTYEQYFGPGTRLTVT.

The chain employs TRBV10-3 and TRBJ1-2, with no clear D. Germline V gene lookup returns CDR1 ENHRY and CDR2 SYGVKD. CDR3 length: 13 residues. Deletions cut 0 bases from V and 8 bases from J, with 10 bases between. CDR3 residues: CAISESQSWGYTF. The CDR3 bases are TGTGCCATCAGTGAGTCGCAGTCATGGGGCTACACCTTC.

The rearrangement joins TRBV6-5 to TRBJ1-6; D is possibly TRBD1 (6 bases). The ends were cut back, 6 bases at V and 14 bases at J, with 17 bases in the middle. From germline, CDR1 is MNHEY and CDR2 SVGAGI. This CDR3 is built from 13 residues. DNA for the CDR3: TGTGCCAGCAGCCGACAGGAATTAACGACCCTCCACTTT. Protein product: CASSRQELTTLHF.

CDR3 loop: CASSEDRGPHNEQFF. The DNA for the CDR3 is TGTGCCAGCAGTGAGGACAGGGGGCCCCACAATGAGCAGTTCTTC. The gene calls are TRBV6-4 and TRBJ2-1; 11 positions match TRBD1. The CDR3 length is 15 residues. Germline V gene lookup returns CDR1 MRHNA and CDR2 SNTAGT. J lost 5 bases, V lost 3 bases, and 3 bases had no gene match.

CDR3 residues: CASSQQGRNEQFF. The DNA of the CDR3 is TGTGCCAGCAGCCAGCAGGGGAGAAATGAGCAGTTCTTC. J is TRBJ2-1 and V is TRBV7-2, with D possibly matching TRBD1 (6 bases). Germline assignment: CDR1 SGHTA and CDR2 FQGNSA. V was clipped by 5 bases and J by 7 bases, with 12 bases between them. The CDR3 covers 13 residues.

The chain recombines TRBV14 with TRBJ1-2; D uncertain. The CDR3 spans 15 residues. Trimming stripped 2 bases from V and 4 bases from J, with 14 bases between. Per germline, CDR1 SGHDN and CDR2 FVKESK. CDR3 bases: TGTGCCAGCAGCCAATTTCAGAGCGGGCCCTATGGCTACACCTTC. Encoded protein: CASSQFQSGPYGYTF.

This rearrangement joins TRBV6-5 to TRBJ2-7, with 9 bases that match TRBD2. With V trimmed by 7 bases and J by 5 bases, 12 bases remained unmatched. Germline V gene data show CDR1 as MNHEY and CDR2 as SVGAGI. The CDR3 is 15 residues long. Here the CDR3 DNA reads TGTGCCAGCACTCCCCCCGGGACTAGCTCTCACGAGCAGTACTTC. Its protein is CASTPPGTSSHEQYF.

This rearrangement joins TRBV6-5 to TRBJ2-7, with a weak D call TRBD1 (6 bases). V lost 4 bases and J 7 bases, leaving 17 bases between the germline ends. CDR1 is MNHEY, CDR2 SVGAGI, per germline. The CDR3 spans 14 residues. The CDR3 is CASSFSLGQFEQYF. DNA of the CDR3: TGTGCCAGCAGTTTCAGCCTAGGACAGTTTGAGCAGTACTTC.

This chain links TRBV5-1 with TRBJ2-2; no firm D call. The germline CDR1 and CDR2 sequences are SGHRS and YFSETQ. The CDR3 is made up of 15 amino acids. The V gene lost 1 base and the J gene lost 0 bases, with 7 bases spanning the gap. DNA for the CDR3: TGCGCCAGCAGCTTGAATGTAGCGAACACCGGGGAGCTGTTTTTT. Protein product: CASSLNVANTGELFF.

The J gene is TRBJ2-7, the V gene TRBV4-2; TRBD1 aligns across 8 bases. CDR1 is LGHNA and CDR2 is YNFKEQ in the germline V gene. The trim removed 4 bases at V and 6 bases at J, leaving 14 bases unmatched. This CDR3 region has 16 residues. CDR3 DNA sequence: TGTGCCAGCAGCCGACTGACAGGGGTTCATGGAGGCGAGCAGTACTTC. Amino acids: CASSRLTGVHGGEQYF.

This clone was seen only a few times. The chain joins TRBV28 to TRBJ1-5, with D unclear. V was clipped by 7 bases and J by 7 bases, with 17 bases between them. Germline CDR1 is MDHEN and CDR2 is SYDVKM. The CDR3 length is 14 residues. CDR3 sequence: CASTPSQVKQPQHF. The CDR3 DNA reads TGTGCCAGCACTCCCTCCCAGGTAAAACAGCCCCAGCATTTT.

The V and J genes are TRBV11-2 and TRBJ2-1; D is unresolved. V lost 7 bases to trimming and J lost 8 bases, with 15 bases between them. Germline V gene data show CDR1 as SGHAT and CDR2 as FQNNGV. This CDR3 is built from 13 residues. The CDR3 nucleotides are TGTGCCAGCAACTCCTTACCCGGTTATGAGCAGTTCTTC. Protein: CASNSLPGYEQFF. Together with reference TRBV11-2 and TRBJ2-1, the CDR3 gives the full variable domain: EAGVAQSPRYKIIEKRQSVAFWCNPISGHATLYWYQQILGQGPKLLIQFQNNGVVDDSQLPKDRFSAERLKGVDSTLKIQPAKLEDSAVYLCASNSLPGYEQFFGPGTRLTVL.

This clone appeared once. The chain has TRBV5-1 and TRBJ2-1; unclear D gene. The germline CDR1 and CDR2 sequences are SGHRS and YFSETQ. Trimming removed 3 bases from V and 1 base from J, with 11 bases in between. The CDR3 totals 15 residues. CDR3 coding DNA: TGCGCCAGCAGCTCTTCGGGTCCTTCCTACAATGAGCAGTTCTTC. Translating it yields CASSSSGPSYNEQFF.

V and J are TRBV5-1 and TRBJ2-1, with 7 bases lining up with TRBD1. Germline V gene data show CDR1 as SGHRS and CDR2 as YFSETQ. V lost 4 bases, J lost 5 bases, and 9 bases stayed unmatched. There are 15 residues in the CDR3. The CDR3 region is CASSLTGITNNEQFF. CDR3 bases: TGCGCCAGCAGCCTGACAGGGATTACTAACAATGAGCAGTTCTTC.

The chain has TRBV6-5 and TRBJ1-3; D possibly corresponds to TRBD1 (5 bases). V dropped 7 bases and J dropped 0 bases, with 13 bases sitting between them. This CDR3 spans 15 amino acids. Germline CDR1 is MNHEY and CDR2 is SVGAGI. For the CDR3, the DNA is TGTGCCAGCATGCAGGGCCAACTCTCTGGAAACACCATATATTTT. Translated, it gives CASMQGQLSGNTIYF.

The rearrangement links TRBV29-1 to TRBJ2-7, with D possibly TRBD2 on 6 matching bases. V was clipped by 6 bases and J by 1 base, with 19 bases between them. CDR1 and CDR2 from the germline V gene are SQVTM and ANQGSEA. The CDR3 is 15 residues long. In DNA form, the CDR3 reads TGCAGCGTAATTCCCGGGACTGGGGTGTCCTACGAGCAGTACTTC. It encodes CSVIPGTGVSYEQYF.

The chain uses TRBV10-3 and TRBJ1-2, with D uncertain. CDR1 is ENHRY, CDR2 SYGVKD, per germline. This CDR3 has 13 amino acids. V dropped 2 bases and J dropped 3 bases, with 7 bases sitting between them. The CDR3 loop reads CAISEPRDYGYTF. The CDR3 bases are TGTGCCATCAGTGAGCCCCGGGACTATGGCTACACCTTC.

This clone has a handful of counts. V gene TRBV9 combines with J gene TRBJ1-4; TRBD1 matches 7 bases. V lost 0 bases, J lost 4 bases, and 15 bases stayed unmatched. Germline values: CDR1 SGDLS, CDR2 YYNGEE. This CDR3 spans 19 amino acids. The CDR3 coding sequence is TGTGCCAGCAGCGTAGGAGGGGGCGGCAGGGGTCGAGGTAATGAAAAACTGTTTTTT. Its protein is CASSVGGGGRGRGNEKLFF.

The chain joins TRBV28 to TRBJ2-4, with 7 bases that match TRBD2. This CDR3 has 13 amino acids. Per germline, CDR1 MDHEN and CDR2 SYDVKM. V trimming: 3 bases; J trimming: 7 bases; junction bases outside the gene matches: 3. The CDR3 is CASSFGRGNIQYF. For the CDR3, the DNA is TGTGCCAGCAGTTTCGGGCGGGGGAACATTCAGTACTTC. The full variable domain, its missing parts supplied by reference TRBV28 and TRBJ2-4, is DVKVTQSSRYLVKRTGEKVFLECVQDMDHENMFWYRQDPGLGLRLIYFSYDVKMKEKGDIPEGYSVSREKKERFSLILESASTNQTSMYLCASSFGRGNIQYFGAGTRLSVL.

The chain carries TRBV7-9 and TRBJ2-5; possibly TRBD1 for D (6 bases). This CDR3 comprises 15 residues. V lost 5 bases to trimming and J lost 5 bases, with 18 bases between them. Germline V CDR1 and CDR2: SEHNR, FQNEAQ (reference sequence). The CDR3 loop reads CASSASFPRGETQYF. In nucleotides, the CDR3 is TGTGCCAGCAGCGCTTCGTTTCCCAGGGGCGAGACCCAGTACTTC.

V gene TRBV28 combines with J gene TRBJ1-4; tentatively, D is TRBD1 (5 bases). This CDR3 region has 16 residues. Trimming removed 6 bases at V and 2 bases at J, with 16 bases between. Germline V CDR1 and CDR2: MDHEN, SYDVKM. The CDR3 loop reads CASRGGPRATNEKLFF. CDR3 coding DNA: TGTGCCAGCAGGGGGGGACCAAGGGCGACTAATGAAAAACTGTTTTTT.

The CDR3 sequence is CASSDISGTGVTEAFF. CDR3 in DNA: TGTGCCAGCAGCGACATTTCCGGGACAGGGGTCACTGAAGCTTTCTTT. The V call is TRBV11-2, the J call TRBJ1-1; 10 bases agree with TRBD1. With V trimmed by 5 bases and J by 4 bases, 10 bases remained unmatched. CDR1 is SGHAT, CDR2 FQNNGV, per germline. The CDR3 covers 16 residues.

The chain recombines TRBV11-2 with TRBJ2-1; TRBD1 is a possible D gene (5 bases). The CDR3 covers 11 residues. Germline V gene sequence: CDR1 SGHAT, CDR2 FQNNGV. Trimming left V 5 bases short and J 12 bases short, with 11 bases between. CDR3 DNA sequence: TGTGCCAGCAGCCGTACAGGCTCGCAGTTCTTC. Amino acids: CASSRTGSQFF. Based on the CDR3 plus reference TRBV11-2 and TRBJ2-1, the full variable domain is EAGVAQSPRYKIIEKRQSVAFWCNPISGHATLYWYQQILGQGPKLLIQFQNNGVVDDSQLPKDRFSAERLKGVDSTLKIQPAKLEDSAVYLCASSRTGSQFFGPGTRLTVL.

This clone was recorded only once. V usage is TRBV2 and J usage is TRBJ2-2, with 14 positions matching TRBD2. The V gene end was trimmed by 3 bases and the J gene end by 4 bases; junction bases not matched to a gene: 1. This CDR3 region has 16 residues. Germline assignment: CDR1 SNHLY and CDR2 FYNNEI. The CDR3: CASSETSGGGTGELFF. CDR3 in DNA: TGTGCCAGCAGTGAGACTAGCGGGGGGGGCACCGGGGAGCTGTTTTTT.

The CDR3 DNA is TGTGCCAGCAGCCCCTGGGGGGGCCAAGATACGCAGTATTTT. Translation: CASSPWGGQDTQYF. This chain links TRBV5-6 with TRBJ2-3, with D possibly matching TRBD2 (7 bases). Germline assignment: CDR1 SGHDT and CDR2 YYEEEE. The CDR3 spans 14 residues. Trimming removed 4 bases from V and 5 bases from J, with 14 bases in between. Complete variable domain (other parts from reference TRBV5-6 and TRBJ2-3): DAGVTQSPTHLIKTRGQQVTLRCSPKSGHDTVSWYQQALGQGPQFIFQYYEEEERQRGNFPDRFSGHQFPNYSSELNVNALLLGDSALYLCASSPWGGQDTQYFGPGTRLTVL.

The V gene is TRBV7-9, the J gene TRBJ2-1; D possibly corresponds to TRBD2 (6 bases). The V end lost 7 bases, the J end lost 4 bases, and 14 bases lay between the germline ends. Germline CDR1 SEHNR, CDR2 FQNEAQ (reference sequence). The CDR3 is 14 amino acids. In DNA, the CDR3 is TGTGCCAGCATGAACGGGCTAGCGTACAATGAGCAGTTCTTC. This sequence encodes CASMNGLAYNEQFF.

This clone was observed a handful of times. The chain uses TRBV28 and TRBJ1-2, with TRBD1 as a possible D gene (6 bases). The CDR3 covers 13 residues. Germline V gene sequence: CDR1 MDHEN, CDR2 SYDVKM. Trimming cost V 4 bases and J 7 bases, with 13 bases left between them. CDR3 coding DNA: TGTGCCAGCAGTTCTCTGGGGGCGGGTGGCTACACCTTC. Amino acids: CASSSLGAGGYTF.

The CDR3: CASSPNTGGGYEQYF. The CDR3 DNA reads TGTGCCAGCAGTCCAAACACAGGGGGCGGATACGAGCAGTACTTC. J is TRBJ2-7 and V is TRBV6-2 or TRBV6-3; 9 bases are shared with TRBD1. The germline gives CDR1 MNHEY, CDR2 SVGEGT. J gave up 4 bases and V 5 bases, and 9 bases lay outside the gene matches. The CDR3 loop spans 15 amino acids.